Listed below are T cell receptor beta chains from one sample, sequenced in a study of human T cells and chemical hapten exposure. TCRdb redid the calling of the 5' RACE reads with MiXCR, one entry per CDR3 protein. Here the sample spans about 140,000 distinct CDR3 sequences, around 4% being singletons. These receptors were taken from a female donor in good health. Both conserved end residues are part of each CDR3. Fields, in order: J gene, clone size, V gene, D gene, CDR3 protein, CDR3 DNA. D genes are given only for firm matches. Clone size appears in some rows only: once, few, many, or a class for an expanded clone.

j_gene: TRBJ2-1; abundance: many; v_gene: TRBV29-1; d_gene: -; CDR3aa: CSGGPGGSYNEQFF; CDR3nt: TGCAGCGGGGGGCCGGGGGGCTCCTACAATGAGCAGTTCTTC
j_gene: TRBJ2-1; abundance: many; v_gene: TRBV3-1; d_gene: -; CDR3aa: CASSSHQGWDNEQFF; CDR3nt: TGTGCCAGCAGCTCTCACCAAGGCTGGGATAATGAGCAGTTCTTC
j_gene: TRBJ2-1; abundance: many; v_gene: TRBV3-1; d_gene: -; CDR3aa: CASRVRGGSYNEQFF; CDR3nt: TGTGCCAGCAGAGTAAGGGGGGGTTCCTACAATGAGCAGTTCTTC
j_gene: TRBJ1-3; abundance: many; v_gene: TRBV18; d_gene: -; CDR3aa: CASSLTRDASSGNTIYF; CDR3nt: TGTGCCAGCTCACTAACCAGGGACGCGAGCTCTGGAAACACCATATATTTT
j_gene: TRBJ2-7; abundance: many; v_gene: TRBV12-3/TRBV12-4; d_gene: TRBD2; CDR3aa: CASSLRLAGGAEQYF; CDR3nt: TGTGCCAGCAGTTTACGACTAGCGGGGGGTGCCGAGCAGTACTTC
j_gene: TRBJ1-2; abundance: many; v_gene: TRBV7-2; d_gene: -; CDR3aa: CASSPFGSQYGYTF; CDR3nt: TGTGCCAGCAGCCCCTTTGGATCTCAGTATGGCTACACCTTC
j_gene: TRBJ2-5; abundance: many; v_gene: TRBV18; d_gene: -; CDR3aa: CASSPIGETQYF; CDR3nt: TGTGCCAGCTCACCAATTGGAGAGACCCAGTACTTC
j_gene: TRBJ2-3; abundance: many; v_gene: TRBV20-1; d_gene: TRBD2; CDR3aa: CSASERGDKQYF; CDR3nt: TGCAGTGCTAGCGAGCGGGGGGATAAGCAGTATTTT
j_gene: TRBJ2-2; abundance: many; v_gene: TRBV14; d_gene: TRBD2; CDR3aa: CASSPWTSGGEHTGELFF; CDR3nt: TGTGCCAGCAGCCCCTGGACTAGCGGGGGGGAGCACACCGGGGAGCTGTTTTTT
j_gene: TRBJ1-4; abundance: few; v_gene: TRBV9; d_gene: -; CDR3aa: CASSVTPYNEKLFF; CDR3nt: TGTGCCAGCAGCGTGACACCCTACAATGAAAAACTGTTTTTT
j_gene: TRBJ1-6; abundance: many; v_gene: TRBV6-2/TRBV6-3; d_gene: -; CDR3aa: CASCMLGAGNSPLHF; CDR3nt: TGTGCCAGCTGCATGTTGGGGGCTGGAAATTCACCCCTCCACTTT
j_gene: TRBJ2-1; abundance: many; v_gene: TRBV20-1; d_gene: TRBD2; CDR3aa: CSAPGRGVYNEQFF; CDR3nt: TGCAGTGCCCCGGGCCGGGGGGTCTACAATGAGCAGTTCTTC
j_gene: TRBJ2-1; abundance: many; v_gene: TRBV5-1; d_gene: TRBD1; CDR3aa: CASSLAGQGARVPNEQFF; CDR3nt: TGCGCCAGCAGCTTGGCGGGACAGGGGGCGCGAGTTCCAAATGAGCAGTTCTTC
j_gene: TRBJ1-3; abundance: few; v_gene: TRBV30; d_gene: -; CDR3aa: CAWSVLPNTIYF; CDR3nt: TGTGCCTGGAGTGTACTCCCGAACACCATATATTTT
j_gene: TRBJ1-4; abundance: -; v_gene: TRBV6-5; d_gene: -; CDR3aa: CASSTRDTNEKLFF; CDR3nt: TGTGCCAGCAGTACACGGGACACAAATGAAAAACTGTTTTTT
j_gene: TRBJ2-3; abundance: -; v_gene: TRBV6-6; d_gene: -; CDR3aa: CASWGDTQYF; CDR3nt: TGTGCCAGCTGGGGCGATACGCAGTATTTT
j_gene: TRBJ1-1; abundance: many; v_gene: TRBV10-3; d_gene: TRBD1; CDR3aa: CAISERTGGKVTEAFF; CDR3nt: TGTGCCATCAGTGAGCGGACAGGGGGCAAGGTCACTGAAGCTTTCTTT
j_gene: TRBJ2-3; abundance: -; v_gene: TRBV6-1; d_gene: -; CDR3aa: CASTEISSGTDTQYF; CDR3nt: TGTGCCAGCACCGAGATCTCGAGTGGGACAGATACGCAGTATTTT
j_gene: TRBJ2-3; abundance: many; v_gene: TRBV12-3/TRBV12-4; d_gene: -; CDR3aa: CASSLAETDTQYF; CDR3nt: TGTGCCAGCAGTTTAGCAGAGACAGATACGCAGTATTTT
j_gene: TRBJ1-2; abundance: many; v_gene: TRBV18; d_gene: -; CDR3aa: CASSPPQVYGYTF; CDR3nt: TGTGCCAGCTCACCACCCCAAGTCTATGGCTACACCTTC
j_gene: TRBJ2-5; abundance: many; v_gene: TRBV5-4; d_gene: -; CDR3aa: CASNPRDGQETQYF; CDR3nt: TGTGCCAGCAACCCTCGGGACGGCCAAGAGACCCAGTACTTC
j_gene: TRBJ1-5; abundance: many; v_gene: TRBV28; d_gene: -; CDR3aa: CASSLLVGSNQPQHF; CDR3nt: TGTGCCAGCAGTTTATTGGTCGGGAGCAATCAGCCCCAGCATTTT
j_gene: TRBJ1-2; abundance: few; v_gene: TRBV14; d_gene: -; CDR3aa: CASSPTAGNYGYTF; CDR3nt: TGTGCCAGCAGCCCTACCGCAGGTAACTATGGCTACACCTTC
j_gene: TRBJ1-5; abundance: few; v_gene: TRBV10-3; d_gene: -; CDR3aa: CAISDPGGNQPQHF; CDR3nt: TGTGCCATCAGTGACCCAGGGGGCAATCAGCCCCAGCATTTT
j_gene: TRBJ2-3; abundance: -; v_gene: TRBV29-1; d_gene: -; CDR3aa: CSARGGSGTDTQYF; CDR3nt: TGCAGCGCTAGGGGCGGGTCCGGCACAGATACGCAGTATTTT
j_gene: TRBJ2-6; abundance: many; v_gene: TRBV2; d_gene: -; CDR3aa: CATRLSSGANVLTF; CDR3nt: TGTGCCACCAGGTTGAGCTCTGGGGCCAACGTCCTGACTTTC
j_gene: TRBJ1-1; abundance: -; v_gene: TRBV7-6; d_gene: -; CDR3aa: CASSTTENTEAFF; CDR3nt: TGTGCCAGCAGCACGACCGAAAACACTGAAGCTTTCTTT
j_gene: TRBJ2-1; abundance: many; v_gene: TRBV12-3/TRBV12-4; d_gene: -; CDR3aa: CASSLNSAYNEQFF; CDR3nt: TGTGCCAGCAGTTTAAACAGCGCCTACAATGAGCAGTTCTTC
j_gene: TRBJ1-6; abundance: few; v_gene: TRBV29-1; d_gene: TRBD1; CDR3aa: CSVRLDRGSPLHF; CDR3nt: TGCAGCGTTCGGTTGGACAGGGGGTCACCCCTCCACTTT
j_gene: TRBJ1-2; abundance: many; v_gene: TRBV4-3; d_gene: -; CDR3aa: CASSRRLANYGYTF; CDR3nt: TGCGCCAGCAGCCGACGGCTAGCTAACTATGGCTACACCTTC
j_gene: TRBJ2-1; abundance: many; v_gene: TRBV11-2; d_gene: TRBD2; CDR3aa: CASSLMGLAGFYNEQFF; CDR3nt: TGTGCCAGCAGCTTAATGGGCCTAGCGGGGTTTTACAATGAGCAGTTCTTC
j_gene: TRBJ1-1; abundance: many; v_gene: TRBV29-1; d_gene: -; CDR3aa: CSAASDTEAFF; CDR3nt: TGCAGCGCCGCCAGCGACACTGAAGCTTTCTTT
j_gene: TRBJ2-3; abundance: few; v_gene: TRBV18; d_gene: TRBD1; CDR3aa: CASSPGQGGDTQYF; CDR3nt: TGTGCCAGCTCACCAGGACAGGGGGGCGATACGCAGTATTTT
j_gene: TRBJ2-5; abundance: many; v_gene: TRBV5-1; d_gene: -; CDR3aa: CASSLWASETQYF; CDR3nt: TGCGCCAGCAGCTTGTGGGCGTCGGAGACCCAGTACTTC
j_gene: TRBJ2-7; abundance: many; v_gene: TRBV5-6; d_gene: TRBD1; CDR3aa: CASSGDRGLEQYF; CDR3nt: TGTGCCAGCAGCGGGGACAGGGGGCTCGAGCAGTACTTC
j_gene: TRBJ2-3; abundance: many; v_gene: TRBV5-1; d_gene: TRBD1; CDR3aa: CASSLDPGGRDTQYF; CDR3nt: TGCGCCAGCAGCTTGGACCCAGGGGGCCGGGATACGCAGTATTTT
j_gene: TRBJ2-3; abundance: many; v_gene: TRBV27; d_gene: TRBD1; CDR3aa: CASSPGQGGADTQYF; CDR3nt: TGTGCCAGCAGTCCGGGACAGGGCGGCGCAGATACGCAGTATTTT
j_gene: TRBJ1-5; abundance: many; v_gene: TRBV19; d_gene: -; CDR3aa: CASSPRGGDSNQPQHF; CDR3nt: TGTGCCAGTAGTCCCCGTGGTGGGGACAGCAATCAGCCCCAGCATTTT
j_gene: TRBJ2-1; abundance: -; v_gene: TRBV7-9; d_gene: TRBD2; CDR3aa: CASSLGRQGGWVDEQFF; CDR3nt: TGTGCCAGCAGCTTAGGCCGGCAGGGAGGGTGGGTGGATGAGCAGTTCTTC
j_gene: TRBJ2-7; abundance: many; v_gene: TRBV29-1; d_gene: -; CDR3aa: CSVEEGSRYEQYF; CDR3nt: TGCAGCGTTGAAGAGGGGAGTCGCTACGAGCAGTACTTC
j_gene: TRBJ1-3; abundance: many; v_gene: TRBV9; d_gene: -; CDR3aa: CASSVERDTIYF; CDR3nt: TGTGCCAGCAGCGTAGAAAGAGACACCATATATTTT
j_gene: TRBJ2-1; abundance: few; v_gene: TRBV18; d_gene: TRBD2; CDR3aa: CASSPPGGGRGNEQFF; CDR3nt: TGTGCCAGCTCACCACCCGGGGGGGGGCGCGGCAATGAGCAGTTCTTC
j_gene: TRBJ1-2; abundance: few; v_gene: TRBV7-2; d_gene: -; CDR3aa: CASSVSGNNYGYTF; CDR3nt: TGTGCCAGCAGCGTTAGCGGGAACAACTATGGCTACACCTTC
j_gene: TRBJ1-5; abundance: many; v_gene: TRBV20-1; d_gene: -; CDR3aa: CSARVPQGSSNQPQHF; CDR3nt: TGCAGTGCTAGAGTACCCCAGGGATCTAGCAATCAGCCCCAGCATTTT
j_gene: TRBJ2-5; abundance: many; v_gene: TRBV5-4; d_gene: -; CDR3aa: CASSSRGANNYWYQETQYF; CDR3nt: TGTGCCAGCAGCTCGAGGGGGGCGAATAATTATTGGTACCAAGAGACCCAGTACTTC
j_gene: TRBJ2-7; abundance: many; v_gene: TRBV2; d_gene: -; CDR3aa: CASLLNYEQYF; CDR3nt: TGTGCCAGTCTTCTAAACTACGAGCAGTACTTC
j_gene: TRBJ2-5; abundance: many; v_gene: TRBV11-2; d_gene: TRBD2; CDR3aa: CASSSETSGGPQETQYF; CDR3nt: TGTGCCAGCAGCTCAGAGACTAGCGGGGGACCCCAAGAGACCCAGTACTTC
j_gene: TRBJ2-7; abundance: many; v_gene: TRBV20-1; d_gene: -; CDR3aa: CSARDRQYEQYF; CDR3nt: TGCAGTGCTAGAGATAGACAGTACGAGCAGTACTTC
j_gene: TRBJ1-4; abundance: few; v_gene: TRBV7-6; d_gene: -; CDR3aa: CASSLRSNEKLFF; CDR3nt: TGTGCCAGCAGCTTAAGGTCTAATGAAAAACTGTTTTTT